The 22 T cell receptor beta chains presented below share a single source sample, sequenced in a study. TCRdb processed the RT-PCR reads anew with MiXCR; each CDR3 protein has one entry. The sample has about 700,000 distinct CDR3 sequences; 14% are singletons. Sequencing used memory CD4+ T cells from blood. These receptors all stem from a female donor in good health, serving as a healthy control.

This clonotype has a count of ten or more. This chain uses TRBV7-2 with TRBJ2-4; weak D call: TRBD2 (6 bases). Germline V gene sequence: CDR1 SGHTA, CDR2 FQGNSA. With 7 bases removed from V and 0 bases from J, the gap between germline ends came to 10 bases. The CDR3 is made up of 14 amino acids. DNA for the CDR3: TGTGCCAGCACCCCGGGACTAGCCAAAAACATTCAGTACTTC. Residues: CASTPGLAKNIQYF.

This clonotype was recorded many times. This chain links TRBV3-1 with TRBJ1-1; D not certain. This CDR3 has 13 residues. Germline V gene data show CDR1 as LGHDT and CDR2 as YNNKEL (reference sequence). Trimming took off 5 bases at V and 1 base at J, with 8 bases between the two ends. Here the CDR3 reads CASSFGENTEAFF. The CDR3, as DNA: TGTGCCAGCAGCTTCGGGGAGAACACTGAAGCTTTCTTT.

This clonotype came up a few times. The CDR3 bases are TGTGCCAGCAGGGCCGCCGGGACAGCCTATGGCTACACCTTC. It encodes CASRAAGTAYGYTF. The V gene is TRBV6-6, the J gene TRBJ1-2, with TRBD1 identical over 7 bases. The CDR3 loop spans 14 amino acids. With 6 bases clipped from V and 4 bases from J, the junction kept 8 bases outside the gene matches. Looked up from germline, CDR1 is MNHNY and CDR2 is SVGAGI (reference sequence).

This clonotype was found a few times. The chain is built from TRBV3-1 and TRBJ2-5; TRBD2 matches 8 bases. This CDR3 has 15 amino acids. The V segment lost 5 bases and the J segment 4 bases; nucleotides outside the gene matches: 9. Germline V gene data show CDR1 as LGHDT and CDR2 as YNNKEL (reference sequence). Written as DNA, the CDR3 is TGTGCCAGCAGCAGAAGCGGGAGTGGCCTAGAGACCCAGTACTTC. As protein: CASSRSGSGLETQYF.

In this sample, this clonotype turned up many times. The chain joins TRBV20-1 to TRBJ1-1; the match to TRBD1 covers 7 bases. The V and J ends lost 5 bases and 5 bases, in that order; junction bases with no gene match: 8. Germline values: CDR1 DFQATT, CDR2 SNEGSKA (reference sequence). CDR3 length: 13 amino acids. DNA of the CDR3: TGCAGTGCTCGACTCGACAGGGCTACTGAAGCTTTCTTT. Protein: CSARLDRATEAFF.

The chain uses TRBV10-3 and TRBJ2-3, with 9 bases identical to TRBD2. Germline CDR1 ENHRY, CDR2 SYGVKD. J lost 1 base, V lost 0 bases, and 2 bases had no gene match. The CDR3 totals 16 residues. Written as DNA, the CDR3 is TGTGCCATCAGTGAGTCGCAGCGGGAGGGCACAGATACGCAGTATTTT. Protein sequence: CAISESQREGTDTQYF.

This clonotype was recorded a few times. This chain uses TRBV10-1 with TRBJ1-4; no clear D gene. This CDR3 is built from 16 residues. Looked up from germline, CDR1 is WNHNN and CDR2 is SYGVQD (reference sequence). The V end lost 3 bases, the J end lost 0 bases, and 11 bases lay between the germline ends. The CDR3 here is CASSEMGTATNEKLFF. DNA for the CDR3: TGCGCCAGCAGTGAAATGGGAACGGCAACTAATGAAAAACTGTTTTTT.

This clonotype was observed a handful of times. The gene calls are TRBV18 and TRBJ1-4; D remains ambiguous. The CDR3 loop spans 14 amino acids. V lost 0 bases and J 10 bases, leaving 12 bases between the germline ends. CDR1 is KGHSH and CDR2 is LQKENI in the germline V gene. The CDR3 nucleotides are TGTGCCAGCTCACCACCGGGAAGGGATGGAAAACTGTTTTTT. This gives the protein CASSPPGRDGKLFF.

This clonotype was seen a few times. This chain joins TRBV6-4 and TRBJ2-1, with D maybe TRBD1 (5 bases). V gave up 5 bases and J gave up 12 bases, with 14 bases separating them. CDR3 length: 12 amino acids. The germline gives CDR1 MRHNA, CDR2 SNTAGT. CDR3 region: CASSSRLGVQFF. The CDR3 bases are TGTGCCAGCAGTTCTAGATTAGGGGTGCAGTTCTTC.

This clonotype occurred many times. The rearrangement links TRBV7-2 to TRBJ2-3; 9 bases are a match to TRBD2. This CDR3 comprises 16 residues. The trim removed 7 bases at V and 0 bases at J, leaving 8 bases unmatched. CDR1 is SGHTA and CDR2 is FQGNSA in the germline V gene. The chain's CDR3 is CASNQAGGFSTDTQYF. The CDR3 DNA sequence: TGTGCCAGCAACCAAGCGGGGGGATTTAGCACAGATACGCAGTATTTT.

In its sample, this clonotype was seen a few times. This chain connects TRBV10-3 to TRBJ2-7; the match to TRBD1 covers 11 bases. J lost 7 bases, V lost 10 bases, and 9 bases had no gene match. The CDR3 is made up of 13 amino acids. The V gene's germline CDR1 is ENHRY and CDR2 SYGVKD. The CDR3 is CATLGQGVEEQYF. CDR3 DNA sequence: TGTGCCACCTTGGGACAGGGGGTTGAAGAGCAGTACTTC.

The CDR3 DNA follows: TGCGCCAGCAGCCAGAGGGGACTAGCGCGGGATACGCAGTATTTT. Protein sequence: CASSQRGLARDTQYF. The chain links TRBV4-3 to TRBJ2-3, with TRBD2 matching 10 bases. Unmatched junction bases numbered 6, after V lost 3 bases and J lost 6 bases. CDR3 length: 15 residues. Germline assignment: CDR1 LGHNA and CDR2 YSLEER.

This clonotype was seen at least ten times. This chain uses TRBV6-5 with TRBJ2-7, with 12 bases matching TRBD2. The germline V gene has CDR1 MNHEY and CDR2 SVGAGI. The CDR3 consists of 15 residues. With 0 bases clipped from V and 6 bases from J, the junction kept 3 bases outside the gene matches. As DNA, the CDR3 is TGTGCCAGCAGTTACTCGCTAGCGGGAGGGCTCGAGCAGTACTTC. As protein: CASSYSLAGGLEQYF.

This clonotype was found a few times. The chain carries TRBV12-3 or TRBV12-4 and TRBJ2-1, with D perhaps TRBD2 (5 bases). The CDR3 totals 15 residues. Deletions cut 3 bases from V and 0 bases from J, with 9 bases between. CDR3 DNA: TGTGCCAGCAGTTTTGAGGGAAGCTCCTACAATGAGCAGTTCTTC. Its protein is CASSFEGSSYNEQFF.

The chain is built from TRBV5-6 and TRBJ1-6, with D uncertain. Germline CDR1 SGHDT, CDR2 YYEEEE. The CDR3 sequence is 15 residues long. Trimming pared 1 base from V and 13 bases from J, leaving 18 bases between. CDR3 in DNA: TGTGCCAGCAGCTTGAGGCCCCGAGGGAGAGGGCCCCTCCACTTT. This gives the protein CASSLRPRGRGPLHF.

With respect to this clonotype: A much larger clone lies a single base off, so this may be a read error. This chain connects TRBV10-3 to TRBJ2-1; 7 bases agree with TRBD2. From germline, CDR1 is ENHRY and CDR2 SYGVKD. This CDR3 spans 14 amino acids. The CDR3 DNA reads as TGTGCCATCTGGTCTAGCGGAGACTACAATAAGCAGTTCTTC. It specifies CAIWSSGDYNKQFF.

This chain links TRBV5-1 with TRBJ1-1, with 10 bases fitting TRBD1. V dropped 5 bases and J dropped 5; count of bases not matched to a gene: 6. The CDR3 length is 14 residues. Germline loops: CDR1 SGHRS, CDR2 YFSETQ. CDR3 in DNA: TGCGCCAGCAGAACCGGGACAGGGGAAACTGAAGCTTTCTTT. Protein product: CASRTGTGETEAFF.

This chain connects TRBV9 to TRBJ2-5; 11 nucleotides line up with TRBD2. CDR1 is SGDLS and CDR2 is YYNGEE in the germline V gene. V was pared by 3 bases and J by 1 base, with 5 bases of the junction left unmatched. The CDR3 contains 16 residues. The CDR3 region is CASSGLLAGAQETQYF. The CDR3, as DNA: TGTGCCAGCAGCGGATTACTAGCGGGGGCCCAAGAGACCCAGTACTTC.

The table lists this clonotype with many counts. This chain joins TRBV7-9 and TRBJ2-3; 11 bases are a match to TRBD2. The V and J ends lost 5 bases and 3 bases, in that order; junction bases with no gene match: 4. The germline V gene encodes CDR1 SEHNR and CDR2 FQNEAQ (reference sequence). The CDR3 totals 15 residues. This CDR3 is CASSRTSGGTDTQYF. The CDR3 DNA sequence: TGTGCCAGCAGCCGAACTAGCGGGGGAACAGATACGCAGTATTTT.

The chain combines TRBV6-1 with TRBJ1-4; 9 bases match TRBD1. The germline gives CDR1 MNHNS, CDR2 SASEGT. Germline trimming cut 4 bases from V and 8 bases from J; bases unmatched to any gene: 2. The CDR3 runs 13 residues. The CDR3 is CASSGGQGEKLFF. For the CDR3, the DNA is TGTGCCAGCAGTGGGGGACAGGGCGAAAAACTGTTTTTT.

This clonotype was detected ten times or more. The rearrangement joins TRBV6-1 to TRBJ2-3; the match to TRBD1 covers 9 bases. V lost 5 bases and J lost 6; bases outside the gene matches: 12. The germline CDR1 and CDR2 sequences are MNHNS and SASEGT. The CDR3 loop spans 16 amino acids. The DNA for the CDR3 is TGTGCCAGCAGTAGGACGGGACAGGGAAGCAGGGATACGCAGTATTTT. Protein product: CASSRTGQGSRDTQYF.

This clonotype has more than one count but fewer than ten. The chain has TRBV7-9 and TRBJ1-2, with 10 bases aligning to TRBD1. The CDR3 runs 14 residues. V shed 6 bases, J shed 3 bases, and the junction held 4 bases outside the gene matches. CDR1 SEHNR and CDR2 FQNEAQ come from the germline V gene (reference sequence). The CDR3 region is CASRWTGGDYGYTF. The DNA for the CDR3 is TGTGCCAGCAGGTGGACAGGGGGTGACTATGGCTACACCTTC.